In its sample, the clone carrying this T cell receptor beta chain was seen a few times. Its antigen is unidentified. Treatment reported: oral pan-JAK inhibitor, 5-10 mg twice daily. Collected material from alopecia areata patients comprised lesional scalp punch biopsies and peripheral blood. The data are from a study of CD8+ T cells in alopecia areata. Study-level information: Treated patients were dosed with oral tofacitinib, taking 5 to 10 mg twice daily. People stayed on tofacitinib for 6 to 18 months, then stopped the drug for 6 months.

Extraction and reverse transcription of RNA yielded cDNA as the sequencing template. Method: immunoSEQ multiplex PCR; TCRdb's copy keeps in-frame clones and lacks some. Of 200,000 to 250,000 clones in the sample, 50% to 70% were seen once. Findings and limits, study-wide: In scalp and blood during tofacitinib, many expanded lesional clones persisted.

The V end was cut by 5 bases, the J end by 7 bases, with 14 bases between. CDR1 and CDR2 (germline): SEHNR, FQNEAQ (reference sequence). The CDR3 spans 14 residues. The chain joins TRBV7-9 to TRBJ2-2, with a weak D call TRBD1 (6 bases). This sample comprised CD4+ T cells sorted from blood, obtained at week 4, from a patient treated with tofacitinib. The receptor's source is a human donor with alopecia areata. CDR3 nucleotide sequence: TGTGCCAGCAGCGGTACAGGGTACGGCGGGGAGCTGTTTTTT. Residues: CASSGTGYGGELFF.